This T cell receptor beta chain appears in the sequencing data of a study of T-cell reconstitution after alpha-beta-depleted transplantation in children. Findings of the study overall: The authors attributed T-cell counts and diversity one year after transplant mostly to newly produced T cells. Some patients' high day-60 TCRbeta diversity was attributed to recipient cells surviving conditioning. Alpha-beta T cells present about two months after transplant were reported to originate from several hundred expanded graft clones.

During its preparation, the TCRbeta library received unique molecular identifiers. TCRdb reprocessed the PCR reads with MiXCR, giving one entry per CDR3 protein. In the table there are fewer than 250,000 distinct CDR3 sequences, approximately 19% of which are singletons. As regards this clonotype: Its antigen remains unidentified.

V dropped 7 bases and J dropped 1; count of bases not matched to a gene: 6. Germline values: CDR1 SEHNR, CDR2 FQNEAQ (reference sequence). The length of the CDR3 is 14 residues. This chain connects TRBV7-9 to TRBJ2-5, with 7 bases lining up with TRBD1. The clonotype was recovered from a male patient aged 2 to 9 who had a stem cell transplant for acute lymphoblastic leukemia, so the T cells may come from the graft donor. The sample consisted of PBMCs, mostly from graft donor cells, taken 360 days after TCRalphabeta/CD19-depleted stem cell transplant. DNA of the CDR3: TGTGCCAGCAACTCTGAGGGGGCCCAAGAGACCCAGTACTTC. Translated, it gives CASNSEGAQETQYF.